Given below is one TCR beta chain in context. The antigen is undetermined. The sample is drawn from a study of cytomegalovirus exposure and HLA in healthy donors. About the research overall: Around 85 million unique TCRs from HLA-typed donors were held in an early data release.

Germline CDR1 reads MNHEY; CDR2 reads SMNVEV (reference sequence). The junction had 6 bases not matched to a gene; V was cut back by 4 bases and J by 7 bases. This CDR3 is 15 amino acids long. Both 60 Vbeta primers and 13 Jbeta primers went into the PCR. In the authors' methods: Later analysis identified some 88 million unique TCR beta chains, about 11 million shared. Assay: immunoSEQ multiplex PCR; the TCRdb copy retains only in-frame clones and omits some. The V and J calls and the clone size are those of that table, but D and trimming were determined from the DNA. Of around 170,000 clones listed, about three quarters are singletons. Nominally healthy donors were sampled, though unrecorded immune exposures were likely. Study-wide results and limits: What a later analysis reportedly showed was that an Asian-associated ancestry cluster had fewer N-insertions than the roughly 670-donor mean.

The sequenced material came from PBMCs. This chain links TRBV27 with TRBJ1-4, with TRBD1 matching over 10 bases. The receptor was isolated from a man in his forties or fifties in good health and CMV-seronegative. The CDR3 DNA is TGTGCCAGCAGTTCCGTGGACAGGGGGGGTGAAAAACTGTTTTTT. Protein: CASSSVDRGGEKLFF.